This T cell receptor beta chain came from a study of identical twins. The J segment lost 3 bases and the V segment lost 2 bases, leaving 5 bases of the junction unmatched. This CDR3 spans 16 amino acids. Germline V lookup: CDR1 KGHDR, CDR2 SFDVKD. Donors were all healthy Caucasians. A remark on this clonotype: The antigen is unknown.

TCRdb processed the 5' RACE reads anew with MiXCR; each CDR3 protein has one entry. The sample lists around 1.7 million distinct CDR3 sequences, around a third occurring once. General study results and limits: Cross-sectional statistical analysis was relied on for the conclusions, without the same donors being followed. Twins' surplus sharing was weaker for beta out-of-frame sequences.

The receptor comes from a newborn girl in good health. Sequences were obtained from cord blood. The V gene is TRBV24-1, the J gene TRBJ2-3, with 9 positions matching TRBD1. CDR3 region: CATSDSTGGRTDTQYF. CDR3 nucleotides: TGTGCCACCAGTGATTCAACAGGGGGCCGGACAGATACGCAGTATTTT.